This passage covers 10 T cell receptor beta chains from one sample sequenced in a study of a mutant IDH1 vaccine in newly diagnosed glioma. Libraries were prepared by immunoSEQ multiplex PCR; TCRdb keeps only in-frame clonotypes and omits some of them. The sample shows about 30,000 clones, about 80% of them seen only once. Noted time point: week 35, safety follow-up. Topical imiquimod accompanied each vaccine dose, which consisted of 300 ug of mutant IDH1 20-mer peptide. Their cognate antigens are unknown. The sequencing used PBMCs, collected from a glioma patient whose treatment included an IDH1 peptide vaccine. Every receptor here comes from a young man with glioma.

The V gene is TRBV4-1, the J gene TRBJ1-4, with a possible D match to TRBD1 (5 bases). Germline CDR1 MGHRA, CDR2 YSYEKL. This CDR3 is built from 14 residues. The V gene lost 0 bases and the J gene lost 11 bases, with 13 bases spanning the gap. CDR3 sequence (DNA): TGCGCCAGCAGCCAAGACAGGGTCGCTGCCAAACTGTTTTTT. Its protein product is CASSQDRVAAKLFF.

The chain employs TRBV2 and TRBJ1-2, with D uncertain. The CDR3 runs 13 residues. The V end lost 5 bases, the J end lost 2 bases, and 9 bases lay between the germline ends. Germline V gene data show CDR1 as SNHLY and CDR2 as FYNNEI. CDR3 residues: CASSSDTNYGYTF. CDR3 in DNA: TGTGCCAGCAGTTCCGACACAAACTATGGCTACACCTTC.

This clone was detected only once. The chain combines TRBV29-1 with TRBJ1-2; D gene unclear. V was cut by 0 bases and J by 6 bases, with 11 bases left in between. Per germline, CDR1 SQVTM and CDR2 ANQGSEA. The length of the CDR3 is 13 residues. This CDR3 is CSVEEYETDGYTF. CDR3 bases: TGCAGCGTTGAAGAGTATGAGACGGATGGCTACACCTTC.

In nucleotides, the CDR3 is TGTGCCATCAGTGACCCCGACAGGGGGCGATCCTACGAGCAGTACTTC. This gives the protein CAISDPDRGRSYEQYF. The chain carries TRBV10-3 and TRBJ2-7; 10 positions match TRBD1. The length of the CDR3 is 16 residues. Unmatched junction bases numbered 6, after V lost 3 bases and J lost 1 base. The germline CDR1 and CDR2 sequences are ENHRY and SYGVKD.

This clone has only one observation. The V gene is TRBV5-8, the J gene TRBJ2-5, with TRBD2 matching over 11 bases. In germline, CDR1 is SGHTS, CDR2 YDEGEE. The CDR3 is 16 residues long. J was trimmed by 5 bases and V by 0 bases; bases with no gene match: 6. The CDR3 sequence: CASSLDSGRVRETQYF. CDR3 in DNA: TGTGCCAGCAGCTTGGATAGCGGGAGGGTCAGGGAGACCCAGTACTTC.

The chain is built from TRBV14 and TRBJ2-7, with 10 bases lining up with TRBD2. CDR3 length equals 16 residues. Germline trimming cut 5 bases from V and 7 bases from J; bases unmatched to any gene: 14. Germline V gives CDR1 SGHDN, CDR2 FVKESK. CDR3 amino acids: CASSAGGSGRAGEQYF. The CDR3 DNA follows: TGTGCCAGCAGCGCAGGAGGAAGCGGGAGGGCCGGTGAGCAGTACTTC.

The CDR3 nucleotides are TGCGCCAGCAGCCGCGGACTCCGGGGGAGCTCCTACGAGCAGTACTTC. It translates to CASSRGLRGSSYEQYF. The V gene is TRBV4-1, the J gene TRBJ2-7; a weak D match, TRBD2 (6 bases). Germline CDR1 is MGHRA and CDR2 is YSYEKL. V gave up 4 bases and J gave up 0 bases, with 16 bases separating them. The length of the CDR3 is 16 residues.

In the case of this clone: A far larger clone is one base from this, pointing to a likely read error. In the same sample, other DNA sequences code for this CDR3. The J gene is TRBJ1-1, the V gene TRBV6-4; D remains ambiguous. The germline V gene has CDR1 MRHNA and CDR2 SNTAGT. The CDR3 is 11 residues long. This chain's CDR3 is CASSYSSEAFF. CDR3 sequence (DNA): TGTGCCAGCAGTTACTCATCTGAAGCTTTCTTT.

The chain links TRBV15 to TRBJ2-5; D unresolved. Trimming removed 1 base at V and 5 bases at J, with 17 bases between. This CDR3 contains 16 residues. Germline loops: CDR1 LNHNV, CDR2 YYDKDF (reference sequence). The CDR3 sequence: CATSRGVRLTGETQYF. CDR3 DNA: TGTGCCACCAGCAGAGGAGTTCGCCTCACCGGGGAGACCCAGTACTTC.

V gene TRBV4-2 combines with J gene TRBJ1-6; 12 nucleotides match TRBD1. J was trimmed by 9 bases and V by 0 bases; bases with no gene match: 9. In germline, CDR1 is LGHNA, CDR2 YNFKEQ. This CDR3 is 18 amino acids long. The CDR3 spells CASSQEGAGTGGISPLHF. The CDR3 DNA sequence: TGTGCCAGCAGCCAAGAGGGGGCCGGGACAGGGGGCATTTCACCCCTCCACTTT.